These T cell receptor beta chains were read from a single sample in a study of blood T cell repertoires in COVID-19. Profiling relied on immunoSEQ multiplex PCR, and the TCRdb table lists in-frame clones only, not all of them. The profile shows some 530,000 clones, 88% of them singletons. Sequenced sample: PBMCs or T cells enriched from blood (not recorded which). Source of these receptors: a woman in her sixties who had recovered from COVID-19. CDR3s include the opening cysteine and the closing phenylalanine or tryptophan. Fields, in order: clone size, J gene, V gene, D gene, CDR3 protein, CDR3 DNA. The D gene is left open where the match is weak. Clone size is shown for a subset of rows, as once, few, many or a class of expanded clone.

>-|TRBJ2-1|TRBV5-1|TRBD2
CASSPGLAGISNEQFF
TGCGCCAGCAGCCCGGGACTAGCGGGGATTTCCAATGAGCAGTTCTTC
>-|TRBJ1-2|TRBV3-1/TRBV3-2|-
CASSQGSVNYGYTF
TGTGCCAGCAGCCAAGGCTCGGTTAACTATGGCTACACCTTC
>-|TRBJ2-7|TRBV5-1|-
CASSLQGTYEQYF
TGCGCCAGCAGCTTACAGGGTACCTACGAGCAGTACTTC
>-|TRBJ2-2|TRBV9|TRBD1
CASSVSRQGGNTGELFF
TGTGCCAGCAGCGTCTCCAGACAGGGGGGAAACACCGGGGAGCTGTTTTTT
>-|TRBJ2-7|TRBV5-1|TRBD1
CASSYRQGVSYEQYF
TGCGCCAGCAGCTACCGACAGGGTGTCTCCTACGAGCAGTACTTC
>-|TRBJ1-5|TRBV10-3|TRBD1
CASAGTGDQPQHF
TGTGCCAGCGCGGGAACAGGGGATCAGCCCCAGCATTTT
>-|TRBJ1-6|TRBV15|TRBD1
CATSRDPDRGNSPLHF
TGTGCCACCAGCAGAGATCCAGACAGGGGTAATTCACCCCTCCACTTT
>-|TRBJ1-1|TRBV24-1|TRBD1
CAIVGQAGTEAFF
TGTGCCATCGTCGGACAGGCGGGGACTGAAGCTTTCTTT
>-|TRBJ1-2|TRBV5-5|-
CASSLAAESYGYTF
TGTGCCAGCAGCTTGGCGGCGGAAAGCTATGGCTACACCTTC
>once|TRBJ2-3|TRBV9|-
CASTKWGVEDTDTQYF
TGTGCCAGCACCAAATGGGGGGTTGAAGACACAGATACGCAGTATTTT
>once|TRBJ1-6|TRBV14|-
CASSLSKRGLWNSPLHF
TGTGCCAGCAGCCTATCGAAAAGGGGCCTTTGGAATTCACCCCTCCACTTT
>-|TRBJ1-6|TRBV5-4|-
CASSFAPLSSYNSPLHF
TGTGCCAGCAGCTTTGCGCCCTTGAGCTCCTATAATTCACCCCTCCACTTT
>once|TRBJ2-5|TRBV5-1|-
CASSLAGKETQYF
TGCGCCAGCAGCTTGGCCGGGAAAGAGACCCAGTACTTC
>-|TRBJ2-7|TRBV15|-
CATSSLDGSQDEQYF
TGTGCCACCAGCAGTCTTGACGGCTCCCAGGACGAGCAGTACTTC
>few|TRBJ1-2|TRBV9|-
CASSVMAGDYGYTF
TGTGCCAGCAGCGTCATGGCAGGGGACTATGGCTACACCTTC
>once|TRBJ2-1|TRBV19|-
CASSMTAGLREQFF
TGTGCCAGTAGTATGACGGCAGGGCTTCGTGAGCAGTTCTTC
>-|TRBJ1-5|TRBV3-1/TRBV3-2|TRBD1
CASSPGTGYQPQHF
TGTGCCAGCAGCCCAGGGACAGGCTATCAGCCCCAGCATTTT
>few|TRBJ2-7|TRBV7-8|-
CASSLAGGYEQYF
TGTGCCAGCAGCTTAGCCGGGGGCTACGAGCAGTACTTC
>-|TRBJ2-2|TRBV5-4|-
CASSLVEGLISTNTGELFF
TGTGCCAGCAGCTTGGTGGAGGGCCTGATCTCCACGAACACCGGGGAGCTGTTTTTT
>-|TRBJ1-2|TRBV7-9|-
CASSSRQVRNYGYTF
TGTGCCAGCAGCTCCCGACAGGTTAGAAACTATGGCTACACCTTC
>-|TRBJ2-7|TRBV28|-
CASSFVGGEQYF
TGTGCCAGCAGTTTCGTCGGAGGCGAGCAGTACTTC
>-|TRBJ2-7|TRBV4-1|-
CASSQDRGTYEQYF
TGCGCCAGCAGCCAAGATAGAGGTACCTACGAGCAGTACTTC
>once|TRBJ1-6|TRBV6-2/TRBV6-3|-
CASSYARHGNSPLHF
TGTGCCAGCAGTTACGCAAGGCACGGGAATTCACCCCTCCACTTT
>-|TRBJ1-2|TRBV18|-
CASSPQQDNGYTF
TGTGCCAGCTCACCACAACAGGATAATGGCTACACCTTC
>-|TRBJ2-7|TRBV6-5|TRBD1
CASSNRDRAYEQYF
TGTGCCAGCAGTAACCGGGACAGGGCCTACGAGCAGTACTTC
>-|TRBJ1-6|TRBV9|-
CASSVGGSYNSPLHF
TGTGCCAGCAGCGTAGGCGGCTCCTATAATTCACCCCTCCACTTT
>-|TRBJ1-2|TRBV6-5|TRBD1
CASSYSPGQPRYGYTF
TGTGCCAGCAGTTACTCCCCGGGACAGCCTCGTTATGGCTACACCTTC
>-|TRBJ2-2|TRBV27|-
CASILSYPGELFF
TGTGCCAGCATTCTGAGTTATCCCGGGGAGCTGTTTTTT
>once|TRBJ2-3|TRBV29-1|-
CSVEVATGPGFSTDTQYF
TGCAGCGTTGAAGTTGCCACAGGGCCGGGATTTAGCACAGATACGCAGTATTTT
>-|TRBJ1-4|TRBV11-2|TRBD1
CASSPDRAEKLFF
TGTGCCAGCAGCCCAGACAGGGCTGAAAAACTGTTTTTT
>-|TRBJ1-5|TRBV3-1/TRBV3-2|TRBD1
CASSMGQLDQPQHF
TGTGCCAGCAGCATGGGACAGTTGGATCAGCCCCAGCATTTT
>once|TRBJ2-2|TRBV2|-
CALGRGDGELFF
TGTGCCTTAGGGCGGGGCGACGGGGAGCTGTTTTTT
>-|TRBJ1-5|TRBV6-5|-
CASKGGGGVNQPQHF
TGTGCCAGCAAGGGCGGGGGAGGGGTCAATCAGCCCCAGCATTTT
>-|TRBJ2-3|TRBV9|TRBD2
CASSARSGGVDTQYF
TGTGCCAGCAGCGCCCGTAGCGGGGGGGTAGATACGCAGTATTTT
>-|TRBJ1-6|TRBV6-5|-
CASSYSMQGDNSPLHF
TGTGCCAGCAGTTACTCGATGCAAGGGGATAATTCACCCCTCCACTTT
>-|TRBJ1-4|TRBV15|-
CATSREGAEKLFF
TGTGCCACCAGCAGAGAAGGGGCGGAAAAACTGTTTTTT
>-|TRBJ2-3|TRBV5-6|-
CASAGGVITDTQYF
TGTGCCTCGGCGGGCGGGGTAATCACAGATACGCAGTATTTT
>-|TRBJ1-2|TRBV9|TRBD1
CASSPNRGYGYTF
TGTGCCAGCAGTCCGAACAGGGGCTATGGCTACACCTTC
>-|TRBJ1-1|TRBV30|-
CAWSYGGAEAFF
TGTGCCTGGAGCTACGGGGGGGCTGAAGCTTTCTTT
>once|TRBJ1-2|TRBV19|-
CASSSPGNGIHGYTF
TGTGCCAGTAGTAGTCCGGGGAATGGTATCCATGGCTACACCTTC
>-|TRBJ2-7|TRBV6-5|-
CASSYGPHPHEQYF
TGTGCCAGCAGTTACGGGCCCCACCCCCACGAGCAGTACTTC
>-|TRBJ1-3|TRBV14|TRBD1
CASSQKDRGGNTIYF
TGTGCCAGCAGCCAAAAAGACAGGGGTGGAAACACCATATATTTT
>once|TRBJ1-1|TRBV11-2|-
CASSSRLGYTEAFF
TGTGCCAGCAGCTCCAGGTTGGGCTACACTGAAGCTTTCTTT
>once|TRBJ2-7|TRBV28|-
CASSSGFYEQYF
TGTGCCAGCAGTTCAGGGTTCTACGAGCAGTACTTC
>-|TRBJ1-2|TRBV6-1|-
CASSEPSRYTF
TGTGCCAGCAGTGAGCCGAGCAGGTACACCTTC
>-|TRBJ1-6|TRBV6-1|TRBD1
CASSDRRAGGYSYNSPLHF
TGTGCCAGCAGTGACCGTAGGGCAGGGGGCTACTCCTATAATTCACCCCTCCACTTT
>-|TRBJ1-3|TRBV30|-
CAWSFSGNTIYF
TGTGCCTGGAGCTTCTCTGGAAACACCATATATTTT
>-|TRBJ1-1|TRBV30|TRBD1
CAWSRDRGLYTEAFF
TGTGCCTGGAGCCGGGACAGGGGGCTGTACACTGAAGCTTTCTTT
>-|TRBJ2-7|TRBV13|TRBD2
CASSLEGLAGVSAHEQYF
TGTGCCAGCAGCTTAGAGGGACTAGCGGGGGTATCGGCCCACGAGCAGTACTTC
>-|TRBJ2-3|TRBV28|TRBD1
CASRSGDRVRDTQYF
TGTGCCAGCAGGTCCGGAGACAGGGTTAGAGATACGCAGTATTTT
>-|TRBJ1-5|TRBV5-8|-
CASSPRGTQPQHF
TGTGCCAGCAGCCCACGAGGTACTCAGCCCCAGCATTTT
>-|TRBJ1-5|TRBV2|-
CASSADRNQPQHF
TGTGCCAGCAGCGCGGACAGAAATCAGCCCCAGCATTTT